This T cell receptor (beta chain) comes out of a study of tumor and adjacent non-tumor tissue in lung cancer (dated by TCRdb to the late 2010s). Notes on the research overall: Of the cohort, 11 to 12 patients had adenocarcinoma, 2 had squamous cell carcinoma and 1 had small cell lung cancer. The 15 enrolled patients, of whom approximately ten were men and 5 were women, were aged roughly 30 to 85 years and were diagnosed with TNM stage I to III disease. A total of around 130,000,000 productive TCRbeta reads were generated by sequencing, corresponding to an average of about 4 million reads per sample. Bulk TCRbeta repertoires were compared between lung tumor tissue and matched distant non-tumor lung tissue obtained from 15 lung cancer patients. Some 30 paired specimens, one tumor and one normal lung sample per patient, were profiled by TCRbeta CDR3 sequencing. Paper-wide results and their limitations: Only 15 or so patients were included in the cohort, and the need for larger samples and more detailed clinical data was noted by the authors. A significantly larger cumulative share of the repertoire was made up by the top 100 clones in normal lung than in tumor tissue. TCR diversity (inverse Simpson) was significantly higher in tumor than in normal lung tissue (roughly 390 vs 170, P = 0.0075, Mann-Whitney U test). TCR diversity was significantly higher in younger patients, and greater tumor TCR diversity was associated with shorter overall survival and shorter disease-free survival. Neither the sequencing platform nor unique molecular identifiers are mentioned in the methods. Because peripheral blood was not sequenced, the blood TCRbeta repertoires of the lung cancer patients in the study went unexamined.

The germline V gene yields SGHNT for CDR1 and YENEEA for CDR2. From cysteine to phenylalanine, the CDR3 is 16 amino acids long. The read is trimmed to its CDR3 DNA, 48 bases read in frame from base 1. The library was generated by multiplex PCR. The run used an Illumina HiSeq 2500. Following protocols modified from ARM-PCR, the researchers constructed TCRbeta libraries through three rounds of nested PCR with primers (Table S4). PCR products of 200-500 bp were gel-excised and purified with the QIAquick gel extraction kit before sequencing. In the original analysis: Reads were cleaned with Trimmomatic, merged with FLASH into complete CDR3 sequences, and assigned to V(D)J germline segments with MiTCR. Clonal diversity was computed as the inverse Simpson's index with VDJtools. In-frame sequences lacking a premature stop codon were counted as productive reads. Clones were called with MiXCR by TCRdb after fastp trimmed the public reads at Q25, and only in-frame beta chains were retained. Entries are consolidated by CDR3 protein sequence, retaining the most common genes and DNA. The authors' filters were not applied to this entry. The sample data list roughly 120,000 distinct CDR3 sequences, and approximately 71% of these were observed just once. The ten largest clones represent more than 35% of the sample.

In regard to this clonotype: Its antigen target is currently unknown. The junction does not match germline at one end; this may be a read error.

RNA was isolated from bulk, unsorted tissue, and RNA quality was assessed with a NanoDrop ND-1000 and an Agilent 2100. The donors were newly diagnosed lung cancer patients admitted for thoracic surgery in China from August to November 2014 who had not received prior chemotherapy. The study excluded patients who had received radiotherapy or chemotherapy before or who had another cancer at the same time. Pieces of surgical tissue measuring about 1-2.1 cm3 were kept in RNAlater solution and held at -80 degrees C until needed. The chain was built from TRBV11-3 and TRBJ2-3, with 12 bases aligning to TRBD1. The material sequenced was lung tumor tissue. The TCR originated in a woman between 55 and 75 years old with non-small cell lung cancer. The CDR3 in this case is CPSSLSGTGGADTQFF. The nucleotides are TGTCCCAGCAGTCTATCCGGGACAGGGGGCGCGGATACGCAATTTTTT.